This T cell receptor beta chain was found in a study of blood T cells in healthy people across ages. This clonotype appeared a few times. Antigen unknown. Trimming left V 1 base short and J 5 bases short, with 5 bases between. The CDR3 runs 13 residues. CDR1 and CDR2 from the germline V gene are MGHRA and YSYEKL. Investigators took approximately 10 milliliters of peripheral blood from every donor. The second PCR ran about 6 to 11 cycles with a sample-barcoded 5' primer and J-beta primers. Each CDR3 protein gets one entry after TCRdb re-called the 5' RACE reads with MiXCR. In the table there are 1.5 million to 2 million distinct CDR3 sequences, approximately 32% of which are singletons. Whole-study findings and limits: Across samples, TCR beta diversity tracked strongly with naive T cell percentage. Naive CD4+ cells and diversity were both higher in long-lived donors than in aged donors. Across the age range, TCR beta diversity per million T cells fell in a roughly linear way.

The clonotype was recovered from a woman aged 30 to 39 in good health. Sequenced: blood. The chain combines TRBV4-1 with TRBJ1-4, with D unclear. The CDR3 spells CASSQVPNEKLFF. CDR3 coding DNA: TGCGCCAGCAGCCAAGTTCCGAATGAAAAACTGTTTTTT.